These 24 T cell receptor beta chains came from one sample sequenced in a study of blood T cell repertoires in COVID-19. Using immunoSEQ multiplex PCR, the repertoire was profiled, and TCRdb retains in-frame clones only, with some absent. The profile shows hundreds of thousands of clones, over 75% of them singletons. Sequencing was done on a sample of PBMCs or T cells enriched from blood (not recorded which). All receptors come from a man in his forties who had recovered from COVID-19.

The chain uses TRBV6-6 and TRBJ1-2; 11 nucleotides agree with TRBD1. This CDR3 is 16 amino acids long. The V segment lost 1 base and the J segment 5 bases; nucleotides outside the gene matches: 6. Germline CDR1 reads MNHNY; CDR2 reads SVGAGI (reference sequence). This chain's CDR3 is CASSYLGQGETYGYTF. The CDR3 region has the DNA TGTGCCAGCAGTTACTTGGGACAGGGGGAGACGTATGGCTACACCTTC.

The chain recombines TRBV7-2 with TRBJ2-1; TRBD2 matches 13 bases. Per germline, CDR1 SGHTA and CDR2 FQGNSA. CDR3 length: 18 amino acids. V was pared by 4 bases and J by 7 bases, with 13 bases of the junction left unmatched. The CDR3 sequence is CASSSKTSGRVVLNEQFF. CDR3 sequence (DNA): TGTGCCAGCAGCTCTAAAACTAGCGGGAGGGTTGTATTAAATGAGCAGTTCTTC. Filled out from reference TRBV7-2 and TRBJ2-1, the complete variable domain reads GAGVSQSPSNKVTEKGKDVELRCDPISGHTALYWYRQSLGQGLEFLIYFQGNSAPDKSGLPSDRFSAERTGGSVSTLTIQRTQQEDSAVYLCASSSKTSGRVVLNEQFFGPGTRLTVL.

V usage is TRBV2 and J usage is TRBJ2-7; D gene unclear. The CDR3 covers 14 residues. The V gene's germline CDR1 is SNHLY and CDR2 FYNNEI. V shed 6 bases and J shed 4 bases, with 16 bases lying between them. The CDR3 DNA is TGTGCCAGCAGAGGATCAAGTAGCTTGTACGAGCAGTACTTC. It encodes CASRGSSSLYEQYF.

The chain recombines TRBV7-2 with TRBJ1-1; 7 positions agree with TRBD1. Germline V CDR1 and CDR2: SGHTA, FQGNSA. J gave up 0 bases and V 6 bases, and 10 bases lay outside the gene matches. There are 16 residues in the CDR3. This chain's CDR3 is CASSTRDSSMNTEAFF. The CDR3 DNA is TGTGCCAGCAGTACCCGGGACAGTTCGATGAACACTGAAGCTTTCTTT.

The V gene is TRBV19, the J gene TRBJ2-3; 11 nucleotides agree with TRBD2. The V segment lost 5 bases and the J segment 3 bases; nucleotides outside the gene matches: 25. The germline V gene has CDR1 LNHDA and CDR2 SQIVND (reference sequence). This CDR3 comprises 22 residues. CDR3: CASSGLSTNYFSGRAGTDTQYF. Here the CDR3 DNA reads TGTGCCAGTAGTGGGTTGTCTACGAACTATTTTAGCGGGAGGGCCGGGACAGATACGCAGTATTTT.

This clone was seen a single time. V usage is TRBV7-2 and J usage is TRBJ2-3, with TRBD2 matching over 8 bases. Germline V lookup: CDR1 SGHTA, CDR2 FQGNSA. The CDR3 runs 17 residues. The V and J ends lost 3 bases and 3 bases, in that order; junction bases with no gene match: 11. CDR3 bases: TGTGCCAGCAGCTTGGACCCACGACTAGCGCGAACAGATACGCAGTATTTT. Translation gives CASSLDPRLARTDTQYF. Using reference TRBV7-2 and TRBJ2-3 for the parts outside the CDR3, the full variable domain is GAGVSQSPSNKVTEKGKDVELRCDPISGHTALYWYRQSLGQGLEFLIYFQGNSAPDKSGLPSDRFSAERTGGSVSTLTIQRTQQEDSAVYLCASSLDPRLARTDTQYFGPGTRLTVL.

The chain couples TRBV7-2 to TRBJ1-4; tentatively, D is TRBD1 (5 bases). Germline assignment: CDR1 SGHTA and CDR2 FQGNSA. V gave up 0 bases and J gave up 5 bases, with 16 bases separating them. The CDR3 contains 17 residues. The CDR3 DNA reads as TGTGCCAGCAGCTTAGCTGCCCGACGGGGGGTGAATGAAAAACTGTTTTTT. Translating gives CASSLAARRGVNEKLFF.

This chain uses TRBV6-6 with TRBJ2-1; possibly TRBD2 for D (6 bases). Trimming removed 6 bases at V and 3 bases at J, with 12 bases between. This CDR3 comprises 14 residues. Per germline, CDR1 MNHNY and CDR2 SVGAGI (reference sequence). The CDR3: CASSKGLSYNEQFF. Written as DNA, the CDR3 is TGTGCCAGCAGCAAAGGACTAAGCTACAATGAGCAGTTCTTC.

J is TRBJ2-3 and V is TRBV6-5, with D possibly TRBD2 on 6 matching bases. V was shortened by 7 bases and J by 9 bases, with 17 bases between the two germline ends. In germline, CDR1 is MNHEY, CDR2 SVGAGI. This CDR3 is 13 amino acids long. The CDR3 is CASTPGRGLTQYF. As DNA, the CDR3 is TGTGCCAGCACTCCGGGACGGGGGTTAACGCAGTATTTT.

This sequence joins TRBV6-5 and TRBJ2-3, with D tentatively TRBD2 (6 bases). This CDR3 contains 15 residues. Trimming pared 6 bases from V and 1 base from J, leaving 14 bases between. The germline gives CDR1 MNHEY, CDR2 SVGAGI. CDR3 residues: CASSTIAEGTDTQYF. The CDR3 nucleotides are TGTGCCAGCAGCACAATAGCGGAAGGCACAGATACGCAGTATTTT.

The V and J genes are TRBV29-1 and TRBJ1-4; D is perhaps TRBD1 (5 bases). Looked up from germline, CDR1 is SQVTM and CDR2 is ANQGSEA. The CDR3 runs 11 residues. Between the trimmed V and J ends, which lost 7 bases and 8 bases, there was a span of 11 bases. CDR3: CSAGAREKLFF. DNA of the CDR3: TGCAGCGCTGGGGCAAGGGAAAAACTGTTTTTT.

This chain connects TRBV25-1 to TRBJ1-3; the D gene is possibly TRBD1 (5 bases). The CDR3 spans 17 residues. CDR1 is MGHDK, CDR2 SYGVNS, per germline. The germline V and J ends were trimmed by 7 bases and 4 bases, with 23 bases remaining between them. The CDR3 DNA is TGTGCCAGCACCGGTGGCATTCAGGGTAGTTCCGGAAACACCATATATTTT. Encoded protein: CASTGGIQGSSGNTIYF.

This chain uses TRBV7-2 with TRBJ2-3; D ambiguous. The germline V and J ends were trimmed by 5 bases and 6 bases, with 12 bases remaining between them. Germline CDR1 and CDR2: SGHTA and FQGNSA. The CDR3 is 13 amino acids. The CDR3 nucleotides are TGTGCCAGCAGCACCCAACTTCTTGATACGCAGTATTTT. Its protein product is CASSTQLLDTQYF.

The chain has TRBV2 and TRBJ1-2; D might be TRBD1 (5 bases). CDR3 length equals 14 residues. Per germline, CDR1 SNHLY and CDR2 FYNNEI. V was clipped by 6 bases and J by 0 bases, with 11 bases between them. CDR3 nucleotide sequence: TGTGCCAGCAGATACAGGTGGACTAACTATGGCTACACCTTC. It encodes CASRYRWTNYGYTF.

J is TRBJ2-5 and V is TRBV29-1; maybe TRBD2 (6 bases). This CDR3 comprises 12 residues. CDR1 and CDR2 from the germline V gene are SQVTM and ANQGSEA. Deletions cut 7 bases from V and 4 bases from J, with 13 bases between. The CDR3 sequence: CSAMGGTETQYF. CDR3 DNA: TGCAGCGCCATGGGCGGGACAGAGACCCAGTACTTC. The full variable domain, with the rest looked up from reference TRBV29-1 and TRBJ2-5, is SAVISQKPSRDICQRGTSLTIQCQVDSQVTMMFWYRQQPGQSLTLIATANQGSEATYESGFVIDKFPISRPNLTFSTLTVSNMSPEDSSIYLCSAMGGTETQYFGPGTRLLVL.

The chain couples TRBV7-2 to TRBJ1-4; TRBD1 aligns across 9 bases. With V trimmed by 1 base and J by 8 bases, 8 bases remained unmatched. Germline-derived CDR1 and CDR2 are SGHTA and FQGNSA. The CDR3 is 16 amino acids. This CDR3 is CASSLGAGTGREKLFF. CDR3 DNA sequence: TGTGCCAGCAGCTTAGGGGCCGGGACAGGGAGGGAAAAACTGTTTTTT.

V is TRBV18 and J is TRBJ1-4; no definite D call. V lost 2 bases to trimming and J lost 4 bases, with 17 bases between them. Looked up from germline, CDR1 is KGHSH and CDR2 is LQKENI. The CDR3 runs 17 residues. The CDR3 is CASSPGRLLLSNEKLFF. The CDR3 coding sequence is TGTGCCAGCTCACCAGGGAGGCTGTTACTGAGTAATGAAAAACTGTTTTTT.

This clone was detected a few times. CDR3 nucleotides: TGCGCCAGCAGCCTCCGGGACAGGGTCCGAAGTGGGAATGAAAAACTGTTTTTT. Protein: CASSLRDRVRSGNEKLFF. V usage is TRBV4-1 and J usage is TRBJ1-4; TRBD1 aligns across 9 bases. Trimming took 4 bases from V and 5 from J; bases not matched to a gene: 14. This CDR3 contains 18 residues. The germline CDR1 and CDR2 sequences are MGHRA and YSYEKL.

The DNA of the CDR3 is TGTGCCAGCAGCGGGACTAGCGGGAGCGGAGATACGCAGTATTTT. This codes for CASSGTSGSGDTQYF. This chain links TRBV9 with TRBJ2-3, with 13 bases aligning to TRBD2. J was trimmed by 5 bases and V by 3 bases; bases with no gene match: 3. CDR1 is SGDLS, CDR2 YYNGEE, per germline. This CDR3 is built from 15 residues.

The chain joins TRBV4-2 to TRBJ1-4, with a possible D match to TRBD1 (6 bases). With 1 base removed from V and 3 bases from J, the gap between germline ends came to 12 bases. The CDR3 sequence is 16 residues long. CDR1 is LGHNA, CDR2 YNFKEQ, per germline. The CDR3 spells CASSQGMRGPNEKLFF. The CDR3 DNA follows: TGTGCCAGCAGCCAAGGTATGCGGGGGCCTAATGAAAAACTGTTTTTT.

The rearrangement joins TRBV5-6 to TRBJ1-2, with 7 positions matching TRBD1. Per germline, CDR1 SGHDT and CDR2 YYEEEE. Trimming removed 4 bases from V and 4 bases from J; junction bases left unmatched: 4. This CDR3 spans 13 amino acids. The CDR3, as DNA: TGTGCCAGCAGCCTCCAGGGGGTCTATGGCTACACCTTC. Translated: CASSLQGVYGYTF. Using reference TRBV5-6 and TRBJ1-2 for the parts outside the CDR3, the full variable domain is DAGVTQSPTHLIKTRGQQVTLRCSPKSGHDTVSWYQQALGQGPQFIFQYYEEEERQRGNFPDRFSGHQFPNYSSELNVNALLLGDSALYLCASSLQGVYGYTFGSGTRLTVV.

The chain's CDR3 is CAWTLMGGYGYTF. In DNA form, the CDR3 reads TGTGCCTGGACCCTAATGGGGGGCTATGGCTACACCTTC. This chain uses TRBV30 with TRBJ1-2, with TRBD1 as a possible D gene (5 bases). Germline V gene sequence: CDR1 GTSNPN, CDR2 SVGIG (reference sequence). The ends were cut back, 4 bases at V and 4 bases at J, with 13 bases in the middle. CDR3 length: 13 amino acids.

The chain recombines TRBV6-5 with TRBJ1-1, with 9 bases that match TRBD1. The V gene's germline CDR1 is MNHEY and CDR2 SVGAGI. The CDR3 is 13 amino acids. Trimming at V came to 6 bases and at J to 4 bases, leaving 3 bases not matched to a gene. The CDR3 reads CASRPTGGTEAFF. For the CDR3, the DNA is TGTGCCAGCAGGCCGACAGGGGGCACTGAAGCTTTCTTT.

The rearrangement uses TRBV6-5 and TRBJ2-5, with TRBD1 matching 7 bases. The V segment lost 10 bases and the J segment 4 bases; nucleotides outside the gene matches: 9. Germline CDR1 MNHEY, CDR2 SVGAGI. This CDR3 is built from 13 residues. The CDR3 reads CATKDRVRETQYF. In DNA, the CDR3 is TGTGCCACAAAAGACAGGGTTCGAGAGACCCAGTACTTC.